A selection of T cell receptor beta chains follows, all from one sample in a study of identical twins. MiXCR was run by TCRdb on the 5' RACE reads, yielding one entry per CDR3 protein. The sample shows about 570,000 distinct CDR3 sequences, 9.6% of them seen only once. These records were also assigned to another study, of yellow fever vaccine responses in identical twins.

Material for sequencing was PBMCs. The receptors here all came from a woman between 18 and 29 years old in good health. Each CDR3 is given with its conserved first and last residue. The D gene is left open where the match is weak. Size values are once, few and many counts, or a class for expanded clones, and some rows have none.

-	TRBD2	TRBV2	TRBJ2-5	TGTGCCAGCAGGACTAGCGGGGGGCCCCAGGAGACCCAGTACTTC	CASRTSGGPQETQYF
-	-	TRBV7-7	TRBJ2-3	TGTGCTAGCAGCTTAGGTGCAGCTCTCACAGATACGCAGTATTTT	CASSLGAALTDTQYF
few	TRBD1	TRBV20-1	TRBJ1-5	TGCAGTGCTAGAGGACAGGGGGCGAATCAGCCCCAGCATTTT	CSARGQGANQPQHF
few	-	TRBV24-1	TRBJ2-5	TGTGCCACCAGTGGCCAGCCCCAAGAGACCCAGTACTTC	CATSGQPQETQYF
-	-	TRBV20-1	TRBJ1-2	TGCAGTGCTAGAGGGTCTAACTATGGCTACACCTTC	CSARGSNYGYTF
few	TRBD2	TRBV7-9	TRBJ2-1	TGTGCCAGCAGCTTAACTAGCGGGTTACACAATGAGCAGTTCTTC	CASSLTSGLHNEQFF
-	-	TRBV29-1	TRBJ2-1	TGCAGCGTTGTATACCCCAGTTGGGTCAGGGTCAGGGATGAGCAGTTCTTC	CSVVYPSWVRVRDEQFF
few	-	TRBV4-1	TRBJ2-1	TGCGCCAGCAGCCCGGAAGAGTCAGCGGAGCAGTTCTTC	CASSPEESAEQFF
many	TRBD1	TRBV4-1	TRBJ2-3	TGCGCCAGCAGCCAAGCCCGGGACAGGGGCACAGATACGCAGTATTTT	CASSQARDRGTDTQYF
many	TRBD2	TRBV5-5	TRBJ2-5	TGTGCCAGCAGCCCCGGACTAGCGGGAGTAGGGGAGACCCAGTACTTC	CASSPGLAGVGETQYF
-	-	TRBV30	TRBJ2-3	TGTGCCTGGAGTGGGGGCACAGATACGCAGTATTTT	CAWSGGTDTQYF
many	TRBD2	TRBV5-6	TRBJ2-5	TGTGCCAGCAGCACTACTAGCGGGAGGGTAGGAGAGACCCAGTACTTC	CASSTTSGRVGETQYF
-	TRBD1	TRBV11-2	TRBJ2-5	TGTGCCAGCAGCGGACAGGACGATCGCCAAGAGACCCAGTACTTC	CASSGQDDRQETQYF
-	-	TRBV18	TRBJ1-1	TGTGCCAGCTCACAACGGCTAGAGGACGAAGCTTTCTTT	CASSQRLEDEAFF
-	-	TRBV3-1	TRBJ2-6	TGTGCCAGCAGCCGCCCTATCCAAGGGTCCTCTGGGGCCAACGTCCTGACTTTC	CASSRPIQGSSGANVLTF
-	TRBD1	TRBV30	TRBJ2-1	TGTGCCTGGAGTGAGTGGACAGGTGTCGGCAATGAGCAGTTCTTC	CAWSEWTGVGNEQFF
-	-	TRBV11-2	TRBJ2-5	TGTGCCAGCAGGAGGGGCCCCCAAGAGACCCAGTACTTC	CASRRGPQETQYF
-	TRBD1	TRBV20-1	TRBJ2-2	TGCAGTGCTAGCCCTCCCGGGACAGGGAGCACCGGGGAGCTGTTTTTT	CSASPPGTGSTGELFF
many	-	TRBV11-2	TRBJ2-5	TGTGCCAGCAGCTTCGGCTTTAAAGAGACCCAGTACTTC	CASSFGFKETQYF
few	TRBD1	TRBV7-9	TRBJ2-5	TGTGCCAGCAGCCCTCAGGGATGGACAGGGGGATCAGAGACCCAGTACTTC	CASSPQGWTGGSETQYF
-	-	TRBV11-1	TRBJ2-2	TGTGCCAGCACACTCCGGGGCGGGGAGCTGTTTTTT	CASTLRGGELFF
-	-	TRBV3-1	TRBJ2-3	TGTGCCAGCAGCCAGAGTACCAGGGGCGATACGCAGTATTTT	CASSQSTRGDTQYF
-	TRBD2	TRBV20-1	TRBJ2-7	TGCTGTGCTAGAGAGATGGCGGGAGGGCCTGTGTTCCACGAGCAGTACTTC	CCAREMAGGPVFHEQYF
few	-	TRBV12-3/TRBV12-4	TRBJ1-4	TGTGCCAGCAGTCGGGCAGTTATTCCTAATGAAAAACTGTTTTTT	CASSRAVIPNEKLFF
many	-	TRBV3-1	TRBJ2-5	TGTGCCAGCAGCCAAGCGACGGTGGCCCAAGAGACCCAGTACTTC	CASSQATVAQETQYF
few	TRBD2	TRBV6-5	TRBJ2-7	TGTGCCAGCAGTTACTCGCAGCGGGGGACCTACGAGCAGTACTTC	CASSYSQRGTYEQYF
few	-	TRBV20-1	TRBJ2-1	TGCAGGGCCCGGCAAGTTAGGGGGTCCTACAATGAGCAGTTCTTC	CRARQVRGSYNEQFF
-	-	TRBV20-1	TRBJ2-3	TGCAGTGCTAAAATCCCAGGGGGAGGGCGGGATACGCAGTATTTT	CSAKIPGGGRDTQYF
-	TRBD2	TRBV6-1	TRBJ2-1	TGTGCCAGCAGTCCGACTAGCGGGAGGACCTACAATGAGCAGTTCTTC	CASSPTSGRTYNEQFF